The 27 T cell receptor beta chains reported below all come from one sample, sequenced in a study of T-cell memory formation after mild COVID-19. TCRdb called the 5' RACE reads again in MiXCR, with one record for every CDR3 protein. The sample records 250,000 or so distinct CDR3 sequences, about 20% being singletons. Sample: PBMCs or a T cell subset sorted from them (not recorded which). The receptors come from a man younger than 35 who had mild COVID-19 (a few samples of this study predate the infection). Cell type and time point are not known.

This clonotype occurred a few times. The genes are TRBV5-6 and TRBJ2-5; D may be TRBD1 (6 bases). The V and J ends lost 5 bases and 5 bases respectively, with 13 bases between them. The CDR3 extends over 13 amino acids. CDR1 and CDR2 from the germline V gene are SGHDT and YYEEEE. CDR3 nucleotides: TGTGCCAGCAGATCGACAGGAGCGGAGACCCAGTACTTC. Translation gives CASRSTGAETQYF.

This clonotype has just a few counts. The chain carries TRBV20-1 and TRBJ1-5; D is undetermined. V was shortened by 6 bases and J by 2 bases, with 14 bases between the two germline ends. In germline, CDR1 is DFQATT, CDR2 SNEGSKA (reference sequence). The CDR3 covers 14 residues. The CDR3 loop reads CSAPPSGRNQPQHF. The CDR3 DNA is TGCAGTGCCCCGCCAAGTGGCCGCAATCAGCCCCAGCATTTT.

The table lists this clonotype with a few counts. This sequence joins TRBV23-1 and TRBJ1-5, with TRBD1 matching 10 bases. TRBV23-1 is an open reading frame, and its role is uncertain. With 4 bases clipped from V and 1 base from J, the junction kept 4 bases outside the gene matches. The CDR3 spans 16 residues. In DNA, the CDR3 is TGCGCCAGCAGTCCACGGACAGGGGGAAGCAATCAGCCCCAGCATTTT. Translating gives CASSPRTGGSNQPQHF.

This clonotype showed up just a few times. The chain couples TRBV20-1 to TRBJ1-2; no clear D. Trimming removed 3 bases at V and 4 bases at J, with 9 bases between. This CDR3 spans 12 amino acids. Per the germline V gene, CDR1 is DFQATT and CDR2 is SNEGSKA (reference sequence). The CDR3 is CSARTHRYGYTF. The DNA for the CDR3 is TGCAGTGCTAGGACGCACCGCTATGGCTACACCTTC.

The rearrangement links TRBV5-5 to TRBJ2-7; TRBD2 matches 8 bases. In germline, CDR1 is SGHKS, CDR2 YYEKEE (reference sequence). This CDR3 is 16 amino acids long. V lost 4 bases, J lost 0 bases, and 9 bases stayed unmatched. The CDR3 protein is CASSPIGGGSSYEQYV. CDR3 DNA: TGTGCCAGCAGCCCCATCGGCGGGGGGAGCTCCTACGAGCAGTACGTC.

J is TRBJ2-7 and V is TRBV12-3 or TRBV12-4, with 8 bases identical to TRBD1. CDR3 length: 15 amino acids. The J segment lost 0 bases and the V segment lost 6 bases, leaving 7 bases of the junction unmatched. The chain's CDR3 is CASRGRDRSSYEQYF. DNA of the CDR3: TGTGCCAGCAGGGGACGGGACAGGAGCTCCTACGAGCAGTACTTC.

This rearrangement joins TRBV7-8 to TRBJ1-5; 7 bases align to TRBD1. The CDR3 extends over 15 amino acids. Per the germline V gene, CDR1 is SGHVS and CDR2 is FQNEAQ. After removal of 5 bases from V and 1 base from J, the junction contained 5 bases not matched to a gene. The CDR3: CASSPQGSSNQPQHF. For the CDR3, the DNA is TGTGCCAGCAGCCCACAGGGGTCAAGCAATCAGCCCCAGCATTTT.

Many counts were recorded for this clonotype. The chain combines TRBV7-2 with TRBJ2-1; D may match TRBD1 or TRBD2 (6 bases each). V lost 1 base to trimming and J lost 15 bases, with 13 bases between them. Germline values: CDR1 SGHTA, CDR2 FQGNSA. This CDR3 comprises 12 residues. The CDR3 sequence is CASSLGGGPLFF. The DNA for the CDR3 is TGTGCCAGCAGCTTAGGTGGGGGGCCCTTGTTCTTC.

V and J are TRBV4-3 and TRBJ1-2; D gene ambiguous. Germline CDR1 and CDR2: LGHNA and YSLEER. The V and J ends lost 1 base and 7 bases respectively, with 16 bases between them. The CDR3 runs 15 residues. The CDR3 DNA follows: TGCGCCAGCAGCCAAGGTTTGGGCAGTGCAGGTGGCTACACCTTC. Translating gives CASSQGLGSAGGYTF.

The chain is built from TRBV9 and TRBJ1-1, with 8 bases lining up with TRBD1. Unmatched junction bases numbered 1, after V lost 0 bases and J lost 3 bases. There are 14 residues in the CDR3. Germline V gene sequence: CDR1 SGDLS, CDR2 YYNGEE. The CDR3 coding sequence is TGTGCCAGCAGCGTAGGGACAGGGTACACTGAAGCTTTCTTT. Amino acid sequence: CASSVGTGYTEAFF.

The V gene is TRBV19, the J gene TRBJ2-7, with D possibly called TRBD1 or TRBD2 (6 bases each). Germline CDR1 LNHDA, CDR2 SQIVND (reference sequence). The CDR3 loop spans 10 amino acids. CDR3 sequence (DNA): TGTGAGGGGGGAACCTACGAGCAGTACGTC. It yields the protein CEGGTYEQYV.

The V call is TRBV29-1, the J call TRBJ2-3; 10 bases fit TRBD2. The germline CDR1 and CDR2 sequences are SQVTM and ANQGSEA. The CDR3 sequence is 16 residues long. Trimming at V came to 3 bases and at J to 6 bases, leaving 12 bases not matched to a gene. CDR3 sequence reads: CSVEPGSGGFVDTQYF. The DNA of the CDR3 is TGCAGCGTTGAGCCGGGTAGCGGGGGGTTTGTGGATACGCAGTATTTT.

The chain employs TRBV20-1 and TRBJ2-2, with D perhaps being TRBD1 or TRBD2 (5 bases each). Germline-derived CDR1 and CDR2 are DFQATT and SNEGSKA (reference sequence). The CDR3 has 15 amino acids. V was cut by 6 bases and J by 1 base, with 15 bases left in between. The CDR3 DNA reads TGCAGTGCCCATGGGGGATCGGGGAACACCGGGGAGCTGTTTTTT. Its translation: CSAHGGSGNTGELFF.

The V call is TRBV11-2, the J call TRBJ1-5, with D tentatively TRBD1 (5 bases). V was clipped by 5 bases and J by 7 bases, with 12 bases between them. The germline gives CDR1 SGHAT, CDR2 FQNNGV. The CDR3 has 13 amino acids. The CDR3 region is CASSPIAGQPQHF. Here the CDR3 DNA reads TGTGCCAGCAGCCCCATCGCAGGGCAGCCCCAGCATTTT.

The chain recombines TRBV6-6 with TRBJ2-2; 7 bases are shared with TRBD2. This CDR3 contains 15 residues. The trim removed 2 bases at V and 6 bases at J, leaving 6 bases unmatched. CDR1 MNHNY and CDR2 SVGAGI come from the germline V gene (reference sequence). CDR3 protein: CASSYMGGGAGELFF. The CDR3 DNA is TGTGCCAGCAGTTACATGGGCGGGGGAGCCGGGGAGCTGTTTTTT.

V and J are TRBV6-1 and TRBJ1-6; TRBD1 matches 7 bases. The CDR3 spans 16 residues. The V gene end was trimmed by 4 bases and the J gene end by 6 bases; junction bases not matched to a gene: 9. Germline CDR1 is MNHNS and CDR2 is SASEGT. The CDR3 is CASSGQTGRGNSPLHF. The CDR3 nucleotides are TGTGCCAGCAGTGGACAGACAGGGAGAGGTAATTCACCCCTCCACTTT.

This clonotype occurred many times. CDR3 sequence (DNA): TGCGCCAGCACCTACGGAGGGACAGGGCTGGCGGGAGATACGCAGTATTTT. It is translated as CASTYGGTGLAGDTQYF. The J gene is TRBJ2-3, the V gene TRBV5-1; 9 bases fit TRBD1. The CDR3 has 17 amino acids. Unmatched junction bases numbered 16, after V lost 6 bases and J lost 5 bases. Looked up from germline, CDR1 is SGHRS and CDR2 is YFSETQ. The variable domain in full, completed from reference TRBV5-1 and TRBJ2-3, reads KAGVTQTPRYLIKTRGQQVTLSCSPISGHRSVSWYQQTPGQGLQFLFEYFSETQRNKGNFPGRFSGRQFSNSRSEMNVSTLELGDSALYLCASTYGGTGLAGDTQYFGPGTRLTVL.

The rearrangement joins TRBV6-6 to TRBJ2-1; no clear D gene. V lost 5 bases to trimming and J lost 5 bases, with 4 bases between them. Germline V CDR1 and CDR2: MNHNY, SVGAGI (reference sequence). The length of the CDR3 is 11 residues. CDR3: CASSAHNEQFF. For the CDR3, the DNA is TGTGCCAGCAGTGCGCACAATGAGCAGTTCTTC.

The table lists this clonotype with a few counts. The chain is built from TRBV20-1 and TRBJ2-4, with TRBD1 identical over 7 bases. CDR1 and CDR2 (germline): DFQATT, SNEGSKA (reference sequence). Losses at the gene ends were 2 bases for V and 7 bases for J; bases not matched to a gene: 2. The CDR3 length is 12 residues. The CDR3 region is CSARQGENIQYF. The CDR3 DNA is TGCAGTGCTAGACAGGGGGAGAACATTCAGTACTTC.

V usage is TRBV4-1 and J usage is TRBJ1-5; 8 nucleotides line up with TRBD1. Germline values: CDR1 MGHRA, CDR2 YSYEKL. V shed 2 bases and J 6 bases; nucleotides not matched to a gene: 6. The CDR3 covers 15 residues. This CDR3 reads CASSQSQGAGQPQHF. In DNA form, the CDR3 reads TGCGCCAGCAGCCAATCCCAGGGGGCTGGTCAGCCCCAGCATTTT.

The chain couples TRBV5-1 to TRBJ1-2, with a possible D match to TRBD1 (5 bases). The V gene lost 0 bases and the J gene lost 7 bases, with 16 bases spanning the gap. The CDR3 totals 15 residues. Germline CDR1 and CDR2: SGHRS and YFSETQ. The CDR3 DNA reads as TGCGCCAGCAGCTTGGCCGACACGGCCAGGGCTGGCTACACCTTC. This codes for CASSLADTARAGYTF.

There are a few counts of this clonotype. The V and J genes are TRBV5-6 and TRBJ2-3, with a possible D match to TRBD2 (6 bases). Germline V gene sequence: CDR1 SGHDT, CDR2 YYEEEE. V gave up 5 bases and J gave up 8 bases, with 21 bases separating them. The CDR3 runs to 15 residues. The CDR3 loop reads CASSVGGTGRGTQYF. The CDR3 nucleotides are TGTGCCAGCAGTGTGGGCGGGACGGGAAGAGGTACGCAGTATTTT.

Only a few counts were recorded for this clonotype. CDR3 sequence: CASSTGTVNTEAFF. Here the CDR3 DNA reads TGTGCCAGCAGCACAGGGACAGTTAACACTGAAGCTTTCTTT. The rearrangement links TRBV12-3 or TRBV12-4 to TRBJ1-1; 7 nucleotides align to TRBD1. V dropped 6 bases and J dropped 2; count of bases not matched to a gene: 6. The CDR3 length is 14 residues.

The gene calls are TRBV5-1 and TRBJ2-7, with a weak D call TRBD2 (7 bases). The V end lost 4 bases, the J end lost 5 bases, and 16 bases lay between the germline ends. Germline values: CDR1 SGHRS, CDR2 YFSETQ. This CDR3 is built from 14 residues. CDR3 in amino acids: CASSPGEGGHEQYF. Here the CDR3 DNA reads TGCGCCAGCAGCCCCGGGGAGGGGGGCCACGAGCAGTACTTC.

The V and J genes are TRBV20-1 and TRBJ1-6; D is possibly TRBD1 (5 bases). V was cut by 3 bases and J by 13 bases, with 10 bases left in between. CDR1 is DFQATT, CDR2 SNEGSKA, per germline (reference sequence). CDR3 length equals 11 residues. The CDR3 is CSASLGVPLHF. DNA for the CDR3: TGCAGTGCTAGTTTAGGGGTTCCCCTCCACTTT.

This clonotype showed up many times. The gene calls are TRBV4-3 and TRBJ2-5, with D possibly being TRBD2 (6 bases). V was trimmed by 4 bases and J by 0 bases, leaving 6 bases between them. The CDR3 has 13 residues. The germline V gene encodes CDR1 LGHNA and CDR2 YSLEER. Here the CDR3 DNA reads TGCGCCAGCAGCCGGGACTACCAAGAGACCCAGTACTTC. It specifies CASSRDYQETQYF.

The CDR3 is CASRGIAWGAYNEQFF. The CDR3 DNA reads TGTGCCAGCCGTGGGATCGCGTGGGGCGCTTACAATGAGCAGTTCTTC. The chain recombines TRBV27 with TRBJ2-1; D is possibly TRBD1 (5 bases). From germline, CDR1 is MNHEY and CDR2 SMNVEV (reference sequence). This CDR3 is built from 16 residues. Trimming stripped 8 bases from V and 4 bases from J, with 21 bases between.